The 27 T cell receptor beta chains listed next were all sequenced from one sample in a study of T cell repertoires in cytomegalovirus infection. TCRdb used MiXCR to reprocess the reads, holding one entry per CDR3 protein. The sample gives 250,000 or so distinct CDR3 sequences, roughly 10% of which show up once; around 15% is in the top ten. Sequenced sample: PBMCs. The receptors shown here come from a human donor in good health (CMV status not recorded). Some clones in this sample may be carry-over from other donors' samples.

This clonotype was observed a single time. This chain joins TRBV20-1 and TRBJ2-5; 9 nucleotides agree with TRBD2. Germline-derived CDR1 and CDR2 are DFQATT and SNEGSKA (reference sequence). The CDR3 contains 16 residues. The V gene end was trimmed by 1 base and the J gene end by 5 bases; junction bases not matched to a gene: 11. The CDR3 DNA reads TGCAGTGCTAGAGCCGCGACTAGCGGATGGGGGGAGACCCAGTACTTC. Amino acid sequence: CSARAATSGWGETQYF.

This clonotype was observed a handful of times. The chain employs TRBV12-3 or TRBV12-4 and TRBJ1-5, with 7 bases that match TRBD1. Trimming took 7 bases from V and 2 from J; bases not matched to a gene: 5. The CDR3 spans 14 residues. CDR3 nucleotides: TGTGCCAGCACCGCCGACAGGGGCAATCAGCCCCAGCATTTT. It yields the protein CASTADRGNQPQHF.

This chain links TRBV19 with TRBJ2-3; D possibly corresponds to TRBD1 (6 bases). V lost 5 bases and J lost 4, with 25 bases in between. Germline-derived CDR1 and CDR2 are LNHDA and SQIVND (reference sequence). The CDR3 has 18 residues. The CDR3 here is CASSEGVVIASGPDTQYF. In nucleotides, the CDR3 is TGTGCCAGTAGTGAGGGGGTAGTTATAGCGAGTGGGCCAGATACGCAGTATTTT. Full variable domain (rest looked up from reference TRBV19 and TRBJ2-3): DGGITQSPKYLFRKEGQNVTLSCEQNLNHDAMYWYRQDPGQGLRLIYYSQIVNDFQKGDIAEGYSVSREKKESFPLTVTSAQKNPTAFYLCASSEGVVIASGPDTQYFGPGTRLTVL.

In its sample, this clonotype was seen many times. This rearrangement joins TRBV7-2 to TRBJ1-1; D is possibly TRBD1 (5 bases). V dropped 2 bases and J dropped 2 bases, with 9 bases sitting between them. The CDR3 runs 14 residues. Germline V lookup: CDR1 SGHTA, CDR2 FQGNSA. The CDR3 here is CASSLSGINTEAFF. Written as DNA, the CDR3 is TGTGCCAGCAGCTTATCAGGGATCAACACTGAAGCTTTCTTT.

This clonotype occurred a few times. The chain carries TRBV20-1 and TRBJ2-5; 11 bases agree with TRBD2. The J segment lost 5 bases and the V segment lost 2 bases, leaving 16 bases of the junction unmatched. The length of the CDR3 is 18 residues. The germline gives CDR1 DFQATT, CDR2 SNEGSKA (reference sequence). CDR3 loop: CSARRSRFGGTSGETQYF. CDR3 nucleotide sequence: TGCAGTGCTAGACGGTCACGATTCGGCGGGACTAGCGGCGAGACCCAGTACTTC.

The gene calls are TRBV5-1 and TRBJ2-7; D gene uncertain. This CDR3 comprises 13 residues. V gave up 5 bases and J gave up 1 base, with 10 bases separating them. Per the germline V gene, CDR1 is SGHRS and CDR2 is YFSETQ. The CDR3 is CASSHDQSYEQYF. The CDR3 DNA sequence: TGCGCCAGCAGTCATGACCAATCCTACGAGCAGTACTTC.

This clonotype was observed many times. J is TRBJ2-5 and V is TRBV10-3; weak D call: TRBD2 (6 bases). V lost 2 bases and J 0 bases, leaving 13 bases between the germline ends. Germline values: CDR1 ENHRY, CDR2 SYGVKD. The CDR3 has 16 amino acids. CDR3 amino acids: CAISEDSGRYQETQYF. CDR3 DNA sequence: TGTGCCATCAGTGAGGATAGCGGAAGGTACCAAGAGACCCAGTACTTC.

At least ten counts were recorded for this clonotype. The chain uses TRBV12-3 or TRBV12-4 and TRBJ2-7; D gene ambiguous. Trimming left V 5 bases short and J 3 bases short, with 11 bases between. The CDR3 extends over 13 amino acids. CDR3 residues: CASSLTPSYEQYF. The CDR3 coding sequence is TGTGCCAGCAGTCTAACACCCAGCTACGAGCAGTACTTC.

This clonotype was recorded many times. V is TRBV7-2 and J is TRBJ2-1, with a possible D match to TRBD1 (6 bases). This CDR3 spans 16 amino acids. V was pared by 5 bases and J by 2 bases, with 16 bases between. Germline V gives CDR1 SGHTA, CDR2 FQGNSA. Here the CDR3 DNA reads TGTGCCAGCAGCCTATACAGGGCGGCGACCTACAATGAGCAGTTCTTC. It codes for CASSLYRAATYNEQFF.

In this sample, this clonotype turned up a few times. The rearrangement links TRBV6-2 or TRBV6-3 to TRBJ2-2, with TRBD1 as a possible D gene (5 bases). CDR1 MNHEY and CDR2 SVGEGT come from the germline V gene. The V end was cut by 2 bases, the J end by 5 bases, with 12 bases between. The CDR3 runs 15 residues. CDR3: CASSYQGFWTGELFF. Here the CDR3 DNA reads TGTGCCAGCAGTTACCAGGGATTCTGGACCGGGGAGCTGTTTTTT.

Only a few counts were recorded for this clonotype. This sequence joins TRBV7-8 and TRBJ1-1; possible D gene TRBD1, 5 bases. Germline V gene sequence: CDR1 SGHVS, CDR2 FQNEAQ. The CDR3 is 15 amino acids. The germline V and J ends were trimmed by 0 bases and 1 base, with 9 bases remaining between them. The CDR3 nucleotides read TGTGCCAGCAGCTTAGCGGGGGTCCAGAACACTGAAGCTTTCTTT. Protein sequence: CASSLAGVQNTEAFF.

This clonotype was counted many times. The rearrangement uses TRBV6-1 and TRBJ2-3, with 9 bases fitting TRBD2. The V segment lost 8 bases and the J segment 1 base; nucleotides outside the gene matches: 4. CDR3 length: 14 residues. The germline CDR1 and CDR2 sequences are MNHNS and SASEGT. The CDR3 reads CASGQRGGTDTQYF. The CDR3 bases are TGTGCCAGCGGACAGCGGGGGGGCACAGATACGCAGTATTTT.

Ten or more counts support this clonotype. V usage is TRBV7-2 and J usage is TRBJ1-3; D is perhaps TRBD1 (5 bases). This CDR3 has 17 residues. Germline CDR1 is SGHTA and CDR2 is FQGNSA. The ends were cut back, 2 bases at V and 0 bases at J, with 14 bases in the middle. CDR3 region: CASSLRGALSSGNTIYF. The DNA of the CDR3 is TGTGCCAGCAGCTTAAGGGGTGCGCTTAGCTCTGGAAACACCATATATTTT.

This clonotype has only a few counts. The V gene is TRBV6-5, the J gene TRBJ2-5, with TRBD1 identical over 7 bases. This CDR3 has 12 residues. CDR1 is MNHEY and CDR2 is SVGAGI in the germline V gene. The V and J ends lost 10 bases and 2 bases, in that order; junction bases with no gene match: 4. CDR3 in DNA: TGTGCCAAACACAGGGGTCAAGAGACCCAGTACTTC. It translates to CAKHRGQETQYF.

This clonotype was detected many times. The CDR3 region has the DNA TGTGCCAGCAGCCCAGGACAGGGGGCCAGGTTCACCACGTTCTACAATGAGCAGTTCTTC. This encodes CASSPGQGARFTTFYNEQFF. The genes are TRBV7-3 and TRBJ2-1; 11 nucleotides line up with TRBD1. This CDR3 region has 20 residues. With V trimmed by 5 bases and J by 3 bases, 18 bases remained unmatched. Germline V CDR1 and CDR2: SGHTA, FQGTGA. Full variable domain (missing parts from reference TRBV7-3 and TRBJ2-1): GAGVSQTPSNKVTEKGKYVELRCDPISGHTALYWYRQSLGQGPEFLIYFQGTGAADDSGLPNDRFFAVRPEGSVSTLKIQRTERGDSAVYLCASSPGQGARFTTFYNEQFFGPGTRLTVL.

At least ten counts were recorded for this clonotype. This chain uses TRBV12-3 or TRBV12-4 with TRBJ1-6; 8 bases are a match to TRBD1. This CDR3 has 15 amino acids. With V trimmed by 7 bases and J by 6 bases, 8 bases remained unmatched. The CDR3 is CASKTGTGFNSPLHF. CDR3 nucleotide sequence: TGTGCCAGCAAAACCGGGACAGGATTTAATTCACCCCTCCACTTT.

At least ten counts were recorded for this clonotype. The chain recombines TRBV11-2 with TRBJ1-1; D might be TRBD1 (5 bases). The CDR3 totals 12 residues. V lost 7 bases, J lost 7 bases, and 13 bases lay in between. Germline CDR1 reads SGHAT; CDR2 reads FQNNGV. CDR3 coding DNA: TGTGCCAGCAACCTCATCCAGGGTGAAGCTTTCTTT. Its translation is CASNLIQGEAFF.

The sample holds many counts of this clonotype. V and J are TRBV6-2 or TRBV6-3 and TRBJ2-7, with 7 positions matching TRBD1. Per the germline V gene, CDR1 is MNHEY and CDR2 is SVGEGT. The CDR3 length is 14 residues. The ends lost 5 bases at V and 0 bases at J; junction bases unmatched: 4. CDR3 coding DNA: TGTGCCAGCAGTCGGACAGGCCCCTCCTACGAGCAGTACTTC. As protein: CASSRTGPSYEQYF.

This clonotype was recorded at least ten times. The germline gene is not matched at one end of the junction; a read error may be the cause. The chain links TRBV15 to TRBJ2-2; no clear D. Germline CDR1 is LNHNV and CDR2 is YYDKDF (reference sequence). The length of the CDR3 is 15 residues. The CDR3 DNA is TGTGCCACCAGCAGAGAAGCCGCGTCCACCCGGGAGCTGTTTTTT. As protein: CATSREAASTRELFF.

This clonotype was seen many times. V is TRBV7-2 and J is TRBJ2-5; D gene uncertain. Germline CDR1 and CDR2: SGHTA and FQGNSA. V was trimmed by 4 bases and J by 0 bases, leaving 21 bases between them. This CDR3 region has 18 residues. The CDR3 here is CASSSRKSVTAYQETQYF. For the CDR3, the DNA is TGTGCCAGCAGCTCCCGTAAGTCGGTCACAGCGTACCAAGAGACCCAGTACTTC. The variable domain in full, completed from reference TRBV7-2 and TRBJ2-5, reads GAGVSQSPSNKVTEKGKDVELRCDPISGHTALYWYRQSLGQGLEFLIYFQGNSAPDKSGLPSDRFSAERTGGSVSTLTIQRTQQEDSAVYLCASSSRKSVTAYQETQYFGPGTRLLVL.

This clonotype was counted only a few times. The chain joins TRBV18 to TRBJ2-1; 9 nucleotides align to TRBD1. This CDR3 has 15 amino acids. With 2 bases clipped from V and 7 bases from J, the junction kept 6 bases outside the gene matches. In germline, CDR1 is KGHSH, CDR2 LQKENI. The CDR3 nucleotides are TGTGCCAGCTCACCAACAGGGGGCGCGGGTAATGAGCAGTTCTTC. It translates to CASSPTGGAGNEQFF.

This clonotype was recorded at least ten times. The chain employs TRBV7-2 and TRBJ1-1; D is ambiguous. V was clipped by 1 base and J by 7 bases, with 19 bases between them. The CDR3 covers 16 residues. The germline CDR1 and CDR2 sequences are SGHTA and FQGNSA. The CDR3 region has the DNA TGTGCCAGCAGCTTAGACTCACCCACCGAGACGGTTGAAGCTTTCTTT. Translated: CASSLDSPTETVEAFF.

The rearrangement joins TRBV5-6 to TRBJ2-7, with 7 bases matching TRBD2. The CDR3 runs 14 residues. Germline V lookup: CDR1 SGHDT, CDR2 YYEEEE. V lost 10 bases, J lost 1 base, and 11 bases stayed unmatched. The CDR3 DNA sequence: TGTGCCTCGAGGCCGGGGGGAAGGTCCTACGAGCAGTACTTC. Protein: CASRPGGRSYEQYF.

In this sample, this clonotype turned up many times. The genes are TRBV7-9 and TRBJ2-3, with 7 positions matching TRBD1. The CDR3 has 16 amino acids. V was pared by 3 bases and J by 2 bases, with 8 bases of the junction left unmatched. CDR1 is SEHNR and CDR2 is FQNEAQ in the germline V gene (reference sequence). CDR3 nucleotide sequence: TGTGCCAGCAGCTTTCGGACAGGAGTATTCACAGATACGCAGTATTTT. This codes for CASSFRTGVFTDTQYF.

This chain uses TRBV7-6 with TRBJ1-6; tentatively, D is TRBD1 (5 bases). Germline V CDR1 and CDR2: SGHVS, FNYEAQ. V shed 1 base and J shed 9 bases, with 7 bases lying between them. The CDR3 runs 13 residues. CDR3 DNA sequence: TGTGCCAGCAGCTTAGGGGGGGTTTCACCCCTCCACTTT. This translates into CASSLGGVSPLHF.

This clonotype was seen many times. The chain carries TRBV4-3 and TRBJ2-5, with a tentative D call TRBD2 (7 bases). Trimming took 0 bases from V and 1 from J, leaving 15 bases between them. Germline V lookup: CDR1 LGHNA, CDR2 YSLEER. This CDR3 contains 17 residues. CDR3 amino acids: CASSQEVLGGAQETQYF. In DNA form, the CDR3 reads TGCGCCAGCAGCCAAGAAGTTCTAGGGGGGGCCCAAGAGACCCAGTACTTC.

The rearrangement links TRBV6-1 to TRBJ2-3; TRBD1 aligns across 7 bases. CDR3 length: 15 amino acids. Germline CDR1 is MNHNS and CDR2 is SASEGT. The junction had 4 bases not matched to a gene; V was cut back by 1 base and J by 3 bases. This CDR3 reads CASSEGQGDTDTQYF. In DNA, the CDR3 is TGTGCCAGCAGTGAAGGGCAGGGGGATACAGATACGCAGTATTTT.